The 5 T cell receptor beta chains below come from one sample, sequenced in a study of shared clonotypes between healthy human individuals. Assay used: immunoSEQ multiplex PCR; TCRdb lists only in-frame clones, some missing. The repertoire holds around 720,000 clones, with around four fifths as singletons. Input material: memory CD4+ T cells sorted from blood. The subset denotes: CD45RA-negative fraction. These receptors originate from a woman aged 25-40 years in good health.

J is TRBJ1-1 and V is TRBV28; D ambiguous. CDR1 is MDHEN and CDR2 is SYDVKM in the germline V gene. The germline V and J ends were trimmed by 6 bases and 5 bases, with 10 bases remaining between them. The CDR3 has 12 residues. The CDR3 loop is CASREPWTEAFF. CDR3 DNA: TGTGCCAGCAGGGAACCATGGACTGAAGCTTTCTTT.

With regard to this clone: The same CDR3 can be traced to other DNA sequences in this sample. The CDR3 bases are TGTGCCAGCAGCTTAACGACCTACGAGCAGTACTTC. It yields the protein CASSLTTYEQYF. The chain combines TRBV7-2 with TRBJ2-7; no reliable D call. V lost 2 bases and J lost 2, with 4 bases in between. The CDR3 sequence is 12 residues long. Germline assignment: CDR1 SGHTA and CDR2 FQGNSA.

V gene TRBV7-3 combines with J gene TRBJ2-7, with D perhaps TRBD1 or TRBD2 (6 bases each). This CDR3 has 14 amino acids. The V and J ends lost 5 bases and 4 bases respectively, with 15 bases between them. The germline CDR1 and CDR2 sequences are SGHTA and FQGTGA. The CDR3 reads CASSGGSRGYEQYF. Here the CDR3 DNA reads TGTGCCAGCAGCGGAGGGTCAAGGGGGTACGAGCAGTACTTC.

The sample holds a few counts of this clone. CDR3 sequence (DNA): TGTGCCAGTAGCCCGGAATGGGGACCTGATAACTATGGCTACACCTTC. This gives the protein CASSPEWGPDNYGYTF. V and J are TRBV19 and TRBJ1-2; D might be TRBD1 (5 bases). Per germline, CDR1 LNHDA and CDR2 SQIVND (reference sequence). The CDR3 loop spans 16 amino acids. Trimming pared 6 bases from V and 1 base from J, leaving 18 bases between.

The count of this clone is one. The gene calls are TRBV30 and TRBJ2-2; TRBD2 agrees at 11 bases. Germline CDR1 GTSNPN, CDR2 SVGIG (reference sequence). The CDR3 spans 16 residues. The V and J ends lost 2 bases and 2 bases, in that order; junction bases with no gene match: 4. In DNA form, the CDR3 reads TGTGCCTGGAGTAGGGGACTAGCGGTTAACACCGGGGAGCTGTTTTTT. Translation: CAWSRGLAVNTGELFF.